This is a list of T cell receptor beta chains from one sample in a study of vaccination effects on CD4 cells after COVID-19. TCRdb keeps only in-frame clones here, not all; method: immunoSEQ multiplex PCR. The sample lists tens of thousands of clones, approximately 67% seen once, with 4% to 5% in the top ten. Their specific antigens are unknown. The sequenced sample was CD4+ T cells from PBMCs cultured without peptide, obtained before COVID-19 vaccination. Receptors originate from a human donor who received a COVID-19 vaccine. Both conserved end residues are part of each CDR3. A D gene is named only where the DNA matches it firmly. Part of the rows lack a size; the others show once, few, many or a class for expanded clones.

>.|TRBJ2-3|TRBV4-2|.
CASSLSGGGGTADTQYF
TGTGCCAGCAGCCTCTCGGGCGGCGGGGGCACGGCCGATACGCAGTATTTT
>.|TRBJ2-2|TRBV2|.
CASSAKRPNTGELFF
TGTGCCAGCAGTGCAAAGCGGCCGAACACCGGGGAGCTGTTTTTT
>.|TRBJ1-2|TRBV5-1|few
CASSSYDSFYGYTF
TGCGCCAGCAGCTCGTATGACAGCTTCTATGGCTACACCTTC
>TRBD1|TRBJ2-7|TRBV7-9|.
CASSVDRGFFEQYF
TGTGCCAGCAGCGTGGACAGGGGTTTCTTCGAGCAGTACTTC
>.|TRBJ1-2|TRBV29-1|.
CSVEDTDTRLGGYTF
TGCAGCGTTGAAGATACGGACACCCGCCTTGGTGGCTACACCTTC
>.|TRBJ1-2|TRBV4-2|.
CASSQDQAGYTF
TGTGCCAGCAGCCAAGATCAGGCTGGCTACACCTTC
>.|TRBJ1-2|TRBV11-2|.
CASSLGWGGNYGYTF
TGTGCCAGCAGCCTAGGGTGGGGCGGTAACTATGGCTACACCTTC
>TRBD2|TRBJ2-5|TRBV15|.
CATSRGRTSGGLETQYF
TGTGCCACCAGCAGGGGTAGGACTAGCGGGGGACTAGAGACCCAGTACTTC
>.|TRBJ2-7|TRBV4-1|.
CASSQYQGTTYEQYF
TGCGCCAGCAGCCAATACCAGGGGACCACCTACGAGCAGTACTTC
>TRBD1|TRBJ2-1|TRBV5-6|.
CASSWDRSEQFF
TGTGCCAGCAGCTGGGACAGGTCTGAGCAGTTCTTC
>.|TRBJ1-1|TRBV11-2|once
CASSLNTRGTEAFF
TGTGCCAGCAGCTTAAATACAAGGGGCACTGAAGCTTTCTTT
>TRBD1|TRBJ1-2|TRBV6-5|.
CASMSPGGAFGYTF
TGTGCCAGCATGAGTCCAGGGGGCGCCTTTGGCTACACCTTC
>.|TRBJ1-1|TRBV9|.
CASSVVPGEAFF
TGTGCCAGCAGCGTAGTCCCGGGGGAAGCTTTCTTT
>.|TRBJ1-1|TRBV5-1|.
CASSLEVDSLGAFF
TGCGCCAGCAGCTTGGAAGTCGACTCGCTAGGCGCTTTCTTT
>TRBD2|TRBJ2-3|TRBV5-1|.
CASSFGVAGPTDTQYF
TGCGCCAGCAGCTTTGGAGTAGCGGGGCCCACAGATACGCAGTATTTT
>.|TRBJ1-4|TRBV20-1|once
CSARDSSDFF
TGCAGTGCCCGAGACAGCAGCGATTTTTTT
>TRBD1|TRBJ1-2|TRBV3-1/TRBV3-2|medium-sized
CASSQTGQGRAGYTF
TGTGCCAGCAGCCAAACAGGACAGGGGCGGGCTGGCTACACCTTC
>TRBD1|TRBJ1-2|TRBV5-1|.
CASSPLGQANYGYTF
TGCGCCAGCAGCCCACTAGGACAGGCTAACTATGGCTACACCTTC
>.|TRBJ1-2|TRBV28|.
CASGSPTGNYGYTF
TGTGCCAGCGGGTCCCCCACAGGGAACTATGGCTACACCTTC
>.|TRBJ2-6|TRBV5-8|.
CASSLLNFGANVLTF
TGTGCCAGCAGTCTCCTGAACTTTGGGGCCAACGTCCTGACTTTC
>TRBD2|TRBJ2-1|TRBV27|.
CASSSLSGREYNEQFF
TGTGCCAGCAGTTCATTAAGCGGGAGAGAGTACAATGAGCAGTTCTTC
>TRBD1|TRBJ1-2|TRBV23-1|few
CASSQSILETGLRYGYTF
TGCGCCAGCAGTCAATCTATTCTCGAGACAGGGCTACGCTATGGCTACACCTTC
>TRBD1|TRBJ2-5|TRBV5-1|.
CASSFTGTGAGETQYF
TGCGCCAGCAGCTTCACCGGGACAGGGGCTGGGGAGACCCAGTACTTC
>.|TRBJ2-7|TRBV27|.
CASSRQPPGGGSEQYF
TGTGCCAGCAGCCGACAACCGCCCGGGGGCGGTTCCGAGCAGTACTTC
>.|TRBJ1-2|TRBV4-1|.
CASSQVSGANYGYTF
TGCGCCAGCAGCCAAGTTTCTGGGGCTAACTATGGCTACACCTTC
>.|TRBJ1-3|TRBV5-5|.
CASSLDRAFSGNTIYF
TGTGCCAGCAGCTTGGATCGGGCCTTCTCTGGAAACACCATATATTTT
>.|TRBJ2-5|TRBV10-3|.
CAISEIEETQYF
TGTGCCATCAGTGAAATAGAAGAGACCCAGTACTTC
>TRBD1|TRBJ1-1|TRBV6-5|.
CASSFGTGWSTEAFF
TGTGCCAGCAGTTTTGGGACAGGGTGGAGCACTGAAGCTTTCTTT
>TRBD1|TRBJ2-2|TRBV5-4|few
CASSPPPGQGAGELFF
TGTGCCAGCAGCCCCCCGCCGGGACAGGGGGCCGGGGAGCTGTTTTTT
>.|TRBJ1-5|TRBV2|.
CASAFGPNQPQHF
TGTGCCAGCGCGTTCGGGCCCAACCAGCCCCAGCATTTT
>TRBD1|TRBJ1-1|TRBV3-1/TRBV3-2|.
CASSPNHRGTEAFF
TGTGCCAGCAGCCCCAACCACAGGGGCACTGAAGCTTTCTTT
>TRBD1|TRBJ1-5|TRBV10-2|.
CASSETGGGNQPQHF
TGCGCCAGCAGTGAAACAGGGGGCGGCAATCAGCCCCAGCATTTT
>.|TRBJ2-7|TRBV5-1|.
CASSLSSGTYEQYF
TGCGCCAGCAGCTTGAGTTCCGGAACCTACGAGCAGTACTTC
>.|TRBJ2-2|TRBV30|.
CAWSVQRTSHTGELFF
TGTGCCTGGAGTGTACAAAGGACATCGCACACCGGGGAGCTGTTTTTT
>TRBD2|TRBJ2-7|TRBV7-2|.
CASSSTSGGPYEQYF
TGTGCCAGCAGCAGCACTAGCGGGGGGCCCTACGAGCAGTACTTC
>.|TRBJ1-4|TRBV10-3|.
CATRVGANEKLFF
TGTGCCACCCGGGTGGGGGCTAATGAAAAACTGTTTTTT
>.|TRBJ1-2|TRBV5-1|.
CASSLELGSYGYTF
TGCGCCAGCAGCTTGGAATTAGGGAGCTATGGCTACACCTTC
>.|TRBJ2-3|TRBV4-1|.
CASSQDEPWDTQYF
TGCGCCAGCAGCCAAGATGAACCCTGGGATACGCAGTATTTT
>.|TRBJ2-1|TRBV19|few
CASSIDAQGTHNEQFF
TGTGCCAGTAGTATAGATGCGCAGGGGACTCACAATGAGCAGTTCTTC
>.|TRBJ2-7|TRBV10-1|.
CASSESTGLQYF
TGCGCCAGCAGTGAGTCAACGGGGTTGCAGTACTTC
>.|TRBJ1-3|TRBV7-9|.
CASSLGGALGNTIYF
TGTGCCAGCAGCTTAGGGGGGGCCCTTGGAAACACCATATATTTT
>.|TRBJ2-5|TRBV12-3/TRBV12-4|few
CASMDYQETQYF
TGTGCCAGCATGGACTACCAAGAGACCCAGTACTTC
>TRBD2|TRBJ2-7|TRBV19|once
CASSIGGGEQYF
TGTGCCAGTAGTATAGGGGGGGGCGAGCAGTACTTC
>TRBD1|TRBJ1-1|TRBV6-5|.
CASSYQGATTEAFF
TGTGCCAGCAGTTACCAGGGGGCAACAACTGAAGCTTTCTTT
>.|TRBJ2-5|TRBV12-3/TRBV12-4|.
CASRGTGKSDQYF
TGTGCCAGCAGAGGTACAGGGAAGTCTGACCAGTACTTC
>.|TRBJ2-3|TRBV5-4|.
CASFEAGPLGTDTQYF
TGTGCCAGCTTCGAAGCCGGACCTCTAGGCACAGATACGCAGTATTTT
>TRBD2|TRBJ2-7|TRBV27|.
CASSPSGRAPHEQYF
TGTGCCAGCAGTCCAAGCGGGAGGGCCCCCCACGAGCAGTACTTC
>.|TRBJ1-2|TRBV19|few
CASSIVPGDGYTF
TGTGCCAGTAGTATAGTGCCAGGGGATGGCTACACCTTC
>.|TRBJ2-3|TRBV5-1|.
CASSLDNHSTDTQYF
TGCGCCAGCAGCTTGGACAACCATAGCACAGATACGCAGTATTTT
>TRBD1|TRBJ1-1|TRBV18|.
CASSRDKGASNTEAFF
TGTGCCAGCTCACGCGACAAGGGGGCTTCGAACACTGAAGCTTTCTTT
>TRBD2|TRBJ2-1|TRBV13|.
CASSGGLAVLSYNEQFF
TGTGCCAGCAGCGGGGGACTAGCGGTTCTATCCTACAATGAGCAGTTCTTC